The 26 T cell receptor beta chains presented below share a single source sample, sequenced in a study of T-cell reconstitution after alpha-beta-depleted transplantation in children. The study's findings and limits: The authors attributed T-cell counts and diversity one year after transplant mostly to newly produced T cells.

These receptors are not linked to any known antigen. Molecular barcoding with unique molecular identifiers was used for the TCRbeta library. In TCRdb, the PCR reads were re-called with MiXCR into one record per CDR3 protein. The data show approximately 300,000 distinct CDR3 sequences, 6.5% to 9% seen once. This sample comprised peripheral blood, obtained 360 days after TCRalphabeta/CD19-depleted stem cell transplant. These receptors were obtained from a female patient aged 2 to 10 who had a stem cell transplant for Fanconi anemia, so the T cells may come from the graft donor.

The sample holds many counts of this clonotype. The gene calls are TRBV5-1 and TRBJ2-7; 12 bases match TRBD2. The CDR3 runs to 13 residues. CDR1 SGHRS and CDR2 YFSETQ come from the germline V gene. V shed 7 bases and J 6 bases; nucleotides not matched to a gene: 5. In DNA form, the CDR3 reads TGCGCCAGCCGACTAGCGGGAGAGATCGAGCAGTACTTC. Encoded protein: CASRLAGEIEQYF.

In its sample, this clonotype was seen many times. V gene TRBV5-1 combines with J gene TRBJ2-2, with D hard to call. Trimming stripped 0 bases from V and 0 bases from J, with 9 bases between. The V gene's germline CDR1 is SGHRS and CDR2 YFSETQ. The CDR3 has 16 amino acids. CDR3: CASSLEVRSNTGELFF. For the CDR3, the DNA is TGCGCCAGCAGCTTGGAAGTACGGTCGAACACCGGGGAGCTGTTTTTT.

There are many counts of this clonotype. The CDR3 bases are TGTGCCATCAGTGAGTCGGACGGACAAGAGACCCAGTACTTC. It is translated as CAISESDGQETQYF. J is TRBJ2-5 and V is TRBV10-3; D unresolved. The CDR3 contains 14 residues. The germline V and J ends were trimmed by 0 bases and 2 bases, with 7 bases remaining between them. Germline CDR1 reads ENHRY; CDR2 reads SYGVKD.

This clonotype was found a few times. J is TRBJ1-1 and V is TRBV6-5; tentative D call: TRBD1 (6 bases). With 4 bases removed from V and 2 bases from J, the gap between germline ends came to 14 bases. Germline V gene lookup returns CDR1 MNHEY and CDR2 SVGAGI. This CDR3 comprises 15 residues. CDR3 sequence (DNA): TGTGCCAGCAGTTGGGGCGACAGGCCAAACACTGAAGCTTTCTTT. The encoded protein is CASSWGDRPNTEAFF.

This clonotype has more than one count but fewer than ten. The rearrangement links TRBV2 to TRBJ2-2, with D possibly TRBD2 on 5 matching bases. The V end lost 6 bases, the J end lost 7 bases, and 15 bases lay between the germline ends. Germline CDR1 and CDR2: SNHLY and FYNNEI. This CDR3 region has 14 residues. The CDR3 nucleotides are TGTGCCAGCAGCGGACTCCTTTCGGGCGGGGAGCTGTTTTTT. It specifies CASSGLLSGGELFF.

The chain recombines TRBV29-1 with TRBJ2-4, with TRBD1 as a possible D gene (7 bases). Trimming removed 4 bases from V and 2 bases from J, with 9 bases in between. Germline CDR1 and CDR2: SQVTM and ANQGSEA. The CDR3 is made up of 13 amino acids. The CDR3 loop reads CSVAGGSKNIQYF. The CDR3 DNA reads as TGCAGCGTTGCAGGGGGGTCCAAAAACATTCAGTACTTC.

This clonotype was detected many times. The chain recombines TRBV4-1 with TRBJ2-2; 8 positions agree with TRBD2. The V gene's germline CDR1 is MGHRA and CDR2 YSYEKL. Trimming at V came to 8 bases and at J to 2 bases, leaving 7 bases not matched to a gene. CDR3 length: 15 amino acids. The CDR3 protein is CASRPGLVNTGELFF. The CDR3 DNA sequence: TGCGCCAGCCGACCGGGACTAGTTAACACCGGGGAGCTGTTTTTT.

The CDR3 loop is CASSGTSGKYNEQFF. The CDR3 nucleotides are TGTGCCAGCAGTGGGACTAGCGGGAAATACAATGAGCAGTTCTTC. The chain employs TRBV6-2 or TRBV6-3 and TRBJ2-1, with 13 bases aligning to TRBD2. The CDR3 length is 15 residues. Germline V gene lookup returns CDR1 MNHEY and CDR2 SVGEGT. Trimming at V came to 5 bases and at J to 4 bases, leaving 2 bases not matched to a gene.

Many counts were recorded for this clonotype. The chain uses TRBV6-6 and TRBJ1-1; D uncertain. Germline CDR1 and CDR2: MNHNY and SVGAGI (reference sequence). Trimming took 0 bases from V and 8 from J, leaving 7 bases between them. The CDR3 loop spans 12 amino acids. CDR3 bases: TGTGCCAGCAGTTACTCTTCCGGGGAAGCTTTCTTT. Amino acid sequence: CASSYSSGEAFF.

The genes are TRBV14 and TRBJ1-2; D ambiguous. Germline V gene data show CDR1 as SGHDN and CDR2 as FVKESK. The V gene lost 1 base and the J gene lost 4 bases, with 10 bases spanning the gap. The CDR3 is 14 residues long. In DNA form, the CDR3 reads TGTGCCAGCAGCCAAGCGGAGTGGGCCTATGGCTACACCTTC. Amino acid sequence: CASSQAEWAYGYTF.

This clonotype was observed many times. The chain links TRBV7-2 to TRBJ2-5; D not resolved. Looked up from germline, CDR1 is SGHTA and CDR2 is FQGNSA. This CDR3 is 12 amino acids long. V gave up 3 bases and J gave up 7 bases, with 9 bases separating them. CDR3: CASSFRDGTQYF. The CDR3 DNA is TGTGCCAGCAGCTTCAGAGATGGGACCCAGTACTTC.

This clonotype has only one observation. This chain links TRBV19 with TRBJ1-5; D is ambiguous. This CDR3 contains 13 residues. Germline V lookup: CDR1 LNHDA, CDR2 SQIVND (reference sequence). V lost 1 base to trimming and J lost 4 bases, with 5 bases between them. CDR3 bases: TGTGCCAGTAGTATAGGAGGAAATCAGCCCCAGCATTTT. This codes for CASSIGGNQPQHF.

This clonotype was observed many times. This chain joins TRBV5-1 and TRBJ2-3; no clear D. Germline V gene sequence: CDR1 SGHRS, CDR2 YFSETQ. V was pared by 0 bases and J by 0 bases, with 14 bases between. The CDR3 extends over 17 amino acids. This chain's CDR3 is CASSLGPLARSTDTQYF. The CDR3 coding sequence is TGCGCCAGCAGCTTGGGTCCCCTGGCGCGTAGCACAGATACGCAGTATTTT.

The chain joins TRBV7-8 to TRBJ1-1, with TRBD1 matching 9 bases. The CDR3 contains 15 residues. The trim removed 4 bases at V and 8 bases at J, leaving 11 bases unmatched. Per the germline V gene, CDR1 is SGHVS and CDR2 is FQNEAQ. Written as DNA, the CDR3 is TGTGCCAGCAGCTCCTCCCCACAGGGGGCCATAGAAGCTTTCTTT. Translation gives CASSSSPQGAIEAFF.

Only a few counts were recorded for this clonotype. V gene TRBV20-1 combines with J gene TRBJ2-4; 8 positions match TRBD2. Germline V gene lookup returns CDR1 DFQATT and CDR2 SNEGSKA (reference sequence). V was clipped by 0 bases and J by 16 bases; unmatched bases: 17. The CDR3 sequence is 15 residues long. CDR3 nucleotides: TGCAGTGCTAGAGATCGGTCTCTAGCGGGCCGCTTTCGATACTTC. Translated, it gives CSARDRSLAGRFRYF.

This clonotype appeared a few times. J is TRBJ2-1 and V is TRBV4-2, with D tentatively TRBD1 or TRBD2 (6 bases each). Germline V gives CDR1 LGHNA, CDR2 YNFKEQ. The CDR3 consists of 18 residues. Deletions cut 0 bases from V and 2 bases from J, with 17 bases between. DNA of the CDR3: TGTGCCAGCAGCCAAGACCCCCAGGGGCGGGGTACCTACAATGAGCAGTTCTTC. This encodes CASSQDPQGRGTYNEQFF.

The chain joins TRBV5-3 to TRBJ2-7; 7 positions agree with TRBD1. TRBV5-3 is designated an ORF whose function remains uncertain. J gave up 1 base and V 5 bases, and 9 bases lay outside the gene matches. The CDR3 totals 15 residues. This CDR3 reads CARRPDGDRSYEQYF. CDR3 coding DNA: TGTGCCAGAAGACCCGACGGGGACAGATCCTACGAGCAGTACTTC.

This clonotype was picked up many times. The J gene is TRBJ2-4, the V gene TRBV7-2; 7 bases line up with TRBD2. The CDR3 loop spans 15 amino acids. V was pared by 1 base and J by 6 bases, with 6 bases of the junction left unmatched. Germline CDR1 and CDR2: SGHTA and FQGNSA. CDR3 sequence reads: CASSLDGLGLNIQYF. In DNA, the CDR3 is TGTGCCAGCAGCTTAGACGGACTAGGATTAAACATTCAGTACTTC.

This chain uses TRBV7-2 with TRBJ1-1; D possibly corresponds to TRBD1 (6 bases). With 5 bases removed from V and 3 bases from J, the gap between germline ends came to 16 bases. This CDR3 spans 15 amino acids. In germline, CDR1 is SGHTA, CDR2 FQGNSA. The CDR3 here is CASSLRLQGYTEAFF. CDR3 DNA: TGTGCCAGCAGCCTAAGGCTACAGGGATACACTGAAGCTTTCTTT.

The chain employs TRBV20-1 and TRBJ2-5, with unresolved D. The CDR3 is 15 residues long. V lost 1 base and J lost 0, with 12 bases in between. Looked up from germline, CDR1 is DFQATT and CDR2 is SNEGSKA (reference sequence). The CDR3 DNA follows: TGCAGTGCTAGAGCCTCGACCGAGTACCAAGAGACCCAGTACTTC. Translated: CSARASTEYQETQYF.

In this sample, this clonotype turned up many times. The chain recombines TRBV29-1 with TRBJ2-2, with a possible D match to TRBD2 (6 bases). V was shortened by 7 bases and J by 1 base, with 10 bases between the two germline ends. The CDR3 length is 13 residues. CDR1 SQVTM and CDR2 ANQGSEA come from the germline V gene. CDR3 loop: CSALGGNTGELFF. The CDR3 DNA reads TGCAGCGCCCTCGGGGGGAACACCGGGGAGCTGTTTTTT.

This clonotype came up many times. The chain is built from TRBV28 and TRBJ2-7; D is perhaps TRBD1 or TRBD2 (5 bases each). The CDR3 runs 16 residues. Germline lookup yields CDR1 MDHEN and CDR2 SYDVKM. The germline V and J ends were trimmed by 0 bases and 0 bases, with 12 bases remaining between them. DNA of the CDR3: TGTGCCAGCAGTTTATGGGGTTTGGGGACCTCCTACGAGCAGTACTTC. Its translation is CASSLWGLGTSYEQYF. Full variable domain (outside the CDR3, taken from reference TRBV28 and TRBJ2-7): DVKVTQSSRYLVKRTGEKVFLECVQDMDHENMFWYRQDPGLGLRLIYFSYDVKMKEKGDIPEGYSVSREKKERFSLILESASTNQTSMYLCASSLWGLGTSYEQYFGPGTRLTVT.

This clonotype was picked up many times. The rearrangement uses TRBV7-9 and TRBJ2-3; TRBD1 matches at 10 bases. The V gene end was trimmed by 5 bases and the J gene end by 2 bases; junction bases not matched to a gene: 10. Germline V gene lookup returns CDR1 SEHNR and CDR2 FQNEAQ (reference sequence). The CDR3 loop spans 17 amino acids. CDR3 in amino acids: CASSIRHDRGHTDTQYF. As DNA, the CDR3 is TGTGCCAGCAGCATCAGACATGACAGGGGGCACACAGATACGCAGTATTTT.

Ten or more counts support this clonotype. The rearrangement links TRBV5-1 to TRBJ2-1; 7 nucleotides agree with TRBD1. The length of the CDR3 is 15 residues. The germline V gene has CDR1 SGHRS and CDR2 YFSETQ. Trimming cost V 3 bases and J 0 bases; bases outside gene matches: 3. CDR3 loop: CASSWHRGSYNEQFF. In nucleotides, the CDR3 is TGCGCCAGCAGCTGGCACAGGGGCTCCTACAATGAGCAGTTCTTC. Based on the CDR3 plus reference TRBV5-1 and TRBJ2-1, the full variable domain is KAGVTQTPRYLIKTRGQQVTLSCSPISGHRSVSWYQQTPGQGLQFLFEYFSETQRNKGNFPGRFSGRQFSNSRSEMNVSTLELGDSALYLCASSWHRGSYNEQFFGPGTRLTVL.

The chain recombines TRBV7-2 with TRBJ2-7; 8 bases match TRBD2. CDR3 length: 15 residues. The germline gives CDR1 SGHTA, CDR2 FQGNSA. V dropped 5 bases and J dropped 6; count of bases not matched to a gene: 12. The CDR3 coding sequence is TGTGCCAGCAGCACCGGACCGGGGGGGGTGGGCGAGCAGTACTTC. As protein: CASSTGPGGVGEQYF.

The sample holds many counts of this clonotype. Written as DNA, the CDR3 is TGTGCCAGCAGCTTCCCTAGCGGGGGGCTGAACTCCTACGAGCAGTACTTC. This codes for CASSFPSGGLNSYEQYF. This rearrangement joins TRBV7-9 to TRBJ2-7; TRBD2 aligns across 11 bases. V lost 3 bases to trimming and J lost 0 bases; unmatched junction nucleotides: 7. CDR3 length: 17 residues. Germline loops: CDR1 SEHNR, CDR2 FQNEAQ (reference sequence).